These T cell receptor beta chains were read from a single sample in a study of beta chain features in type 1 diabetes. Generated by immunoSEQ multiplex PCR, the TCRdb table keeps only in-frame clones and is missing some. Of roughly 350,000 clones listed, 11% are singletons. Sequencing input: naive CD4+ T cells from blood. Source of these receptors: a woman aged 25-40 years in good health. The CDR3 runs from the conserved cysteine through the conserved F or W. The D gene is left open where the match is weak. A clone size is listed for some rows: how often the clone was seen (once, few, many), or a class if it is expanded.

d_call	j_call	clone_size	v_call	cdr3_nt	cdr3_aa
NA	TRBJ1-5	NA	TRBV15	TGTGCCACCAGCAGAACTACAGGGAGAGATCAGCCCCAGCATTTT	CATSRTTGRDQPQHF
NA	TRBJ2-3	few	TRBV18	TGTGCCAGCTCACCACTTAATGCACGGGACACAGATACGCAGTATTTT	CASSPLNARDTDTQYF
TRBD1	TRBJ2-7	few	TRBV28	TGTGCCAGCAACGTACAGGGGAACGAGCAGTACTTC	CASNVQGNEQYF
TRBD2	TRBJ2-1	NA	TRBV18	TGTGCCAGCTCACCGCCGGGACTAGCGGGAGGATCCTCCTACAATGAGCAGTTCTTC	CASSPPGLAGGSSYNEQFF
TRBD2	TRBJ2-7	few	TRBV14	TGTGCCAGCAGCTACCTTAGCGGGAGGGGCGAGCAGTACTTC	CASSYLSGRGEQYF
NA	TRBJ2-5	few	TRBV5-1	TGCGCCTCCGCTGGGGGGGGCGGGAGCCAAGAGACCCAGTACTTC	CASAGGGGSQETQYF
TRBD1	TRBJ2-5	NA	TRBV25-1	TGTGCCAGCAGTGAATTGAGGACAGGGGTGAAACAAGAGACCCAGTACTTC	CASSELRTGVKQETQYF
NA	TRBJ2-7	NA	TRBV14	TGTGCCAGCAGCGTGGACATACGCTCCTACGAGCAGTACTTC	CASSVDIRSYEQYF
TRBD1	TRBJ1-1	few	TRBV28	TGTGCCAGCAGTCCGGGACAGTCCAGAGCTTTCTTT	CASSPGQSRAFF
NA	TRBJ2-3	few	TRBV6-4	TGTGCCAGCAGTCGTTCCGCTAGCGGCACAGATACGCAGTATTTT	CASSRSASGTDTQYF
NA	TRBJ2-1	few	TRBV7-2	TGTGCCAGCGCTTCGGGAAGGTCCTACAATGAGCAGTTCTTC	CASASGRSYNEQFF
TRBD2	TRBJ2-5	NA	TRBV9	TGTGCCAGCAGCGCAGGGACTAGCTGGCAAGAGACCCAGTACTTC	CASSAGTSWQETQYF
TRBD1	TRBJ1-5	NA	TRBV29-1	TGCAGCGTTGCACAGGGGGAGAGGCAGCCCCAGCATTTT	CSVAQGERQPQHF
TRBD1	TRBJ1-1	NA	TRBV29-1	TGCAGCGTTGACGGACAGGGGACTGAAGCTTTCTTT	CSVDGQGTEAFF
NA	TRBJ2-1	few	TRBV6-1	TGTGCCAGCATTCTCTACAATGAGCAGTTCTTC	CASILYNEQFF
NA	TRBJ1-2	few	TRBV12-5	TGTGCTAGTGGTTTGACAACCGGGGTGGGCTACACCTTC	CASGLTTGVGYTF
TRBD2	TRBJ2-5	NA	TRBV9	TGTGCCAGCAGCGTAGAAAGCGGGAGGCACCAAGAGACCCAGTACTTC	CASSVESGRHQETQYF
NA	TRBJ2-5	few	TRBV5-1	TGCGCCAGCAGCCGAAGCGGCGGCGGCTTCCAAGAGACCCAGTACTTC	CASSRSGGGFQETQYF
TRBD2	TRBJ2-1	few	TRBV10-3	TGTGCCATCGGAGGAGATACCGGGACTAGCAAGTTCTTC	CAIGGDTGTSKFF
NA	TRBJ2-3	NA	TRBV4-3	TGCGCCAGCAGCTTAGGGGGACGCACAGATACGCAGTATTTT	CASSLGGRTDTQYF
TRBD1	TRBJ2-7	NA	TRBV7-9	TGTGCCAGCAGCAAAGTTCCCGGGACAGGCCGGAACTACGAGCAGTACTTC	CASSKVPGTGRNYEQYF
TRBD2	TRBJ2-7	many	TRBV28	TGTGCCAGCAGTTTTTCCAGGGAGGGGTACGAGCAGTACTTC	CASSFSREGYEQYF
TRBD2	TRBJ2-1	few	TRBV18	TGTGCCAGCTCACCGAGTCTAGCGGACTACAATGAGCAGTTCTTC	CASSPSLADYNEQFF
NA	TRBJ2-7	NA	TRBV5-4	TGTGCCAGCAGCTTGCCGGGACTCCAGGGCCCCGAGCAGTACTTC	CASSLPGLQGPEQYF
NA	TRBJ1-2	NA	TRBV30	TGTGCCTGCCATCAACAGGGCTACACCTTC	CACHQQGYTF
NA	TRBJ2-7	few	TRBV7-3	TGTGCCAGCAGCTTCACCGGGGGCTACGAGCAGTACTTC	CASSFTGGYEQYF
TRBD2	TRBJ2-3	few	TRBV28	TGTGCCAGCAGGCACATAGCGGGAGGGTTAATGACAGATACGCAGTATTTT	CASRHIAGGLMTDTQYF
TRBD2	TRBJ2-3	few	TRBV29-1	TGCAGCGTGGGACTAGCGGGTCTTCTCACAGATACGCAGTATTTT	CSVGLAGLLTDTQYF
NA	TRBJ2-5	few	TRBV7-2	TGTGCCAGCAGCTCACAACACCTCCGAGAGACCCAGTACTTC	CASSSQHLRETQYF
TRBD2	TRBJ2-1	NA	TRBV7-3	TGTGCCAGCAGCCCCCGTCCCGGGACTAGCGGACACAATGAGCAGTTCTTC	CASSPRPGTSGHNEQFF
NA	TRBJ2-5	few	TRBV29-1	TGCAGCGGGGGGGACTGGACGTCGTCCCAGTACTTC	CSGGDWTSSQYF
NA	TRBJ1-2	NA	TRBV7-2	TGTGCCAGCAGCTTAAAGAGTGGCTACACCTTC	CASSLKSGYTF
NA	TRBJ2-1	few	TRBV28	TGTGCCAGCAGTCAGGGGGGCTACAATGAGCAGTTCTTC	CASSQGGYNEQFF
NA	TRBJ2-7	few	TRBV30	TGTGCCTGGAGTGAGCAGGGCTACGAGCAGTACTTC	CAWSEQGYEQYF
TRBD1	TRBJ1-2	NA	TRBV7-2	TGTGCCAGCAGCTTATCAGGGGGTTTGGCTGGCGTCTACACCTTC	CASSLSGGLAGVYTF